Shown below are 5 T cell receptor beta chains from a single sample sequenced in a study of beta chain features in type 1 diabetes. Study-wide results and caveats: Type 1 diabetes patients had moderately but significantly shorter TCRB CDR3s in all four CD4+ subsets.

Of the isolated RNA, all was reverse transcribed, and so the sequenced material was expressed TCRB transcripts. The repertoire was sequenced with immunoSEQ multiplex PCR; TCRdb's copy has only in-frame clones and lacks some. The sample records 300,000 to 450,000 clones, roughly 12% being singletons. Their antigen targets remain unknown. The sample comprised naive CD4+ T cells from blood. Receptor source: a woman aged 18-29 years with type 1 diabetes.

In this sample, this clone turned up a few times. The V gene is TRBV7-9, the J gene TRBJ2-1; 10 bases fit TRBD2. Looked up from germline, CDR1 is SEHNR and CDR2 is FQNEAQ (reference sequence). V shed 7 bases and J 2 bases; nucleotides not matched to a gene: 14. The CDR3 has 18 amino acids. The CDR3 nucleotides read TGTGCCAGCAACCGAGCGTTAGCGGGGGGAGGCACCTACAATGAGCAGTTCTTC. This gives the protein CASNRALAGGGTYNEQFF.

This clone was seen only a few times. The J gene is TRBJ1-4, the V gene TRBV25-1, with 11 bases lining up with TRBD1. The junction had 6 bases not matched to a gene; V was cut back by 4 bases and J by 8 bases. CDR3 length: 15 amino acids. Germline values: CDR1 MGHDK, CDR2 SYGVNS. CDR3 in amino acids: CASSAGQGVGEKLFF. The CDR3, as DNA: TGTGCCAGCAGTGCGGGACAGGGGGTAGGAGAAAAACTGTTTTTT.

The CDR3 sequence is CASSPPAAGVSYNEQFF. CDR3 DNA sequence: TGTGCCAGCTCACCACCGGCAGCGGGCGTATCCTACAATGAGCAGTTCTTC. V is TRBV18 and J is TRBJ2-1; D perhaps matches TRBD2 (6 bases). The V end lost 0 bases, the J end lost 1 base, and 13 bases lay between the germline ends. Looked up from germline, CDR1 is KGHSH and CDR2 is LQKENI. This CDR3 has 17 amino acids.

This clone was observed a handful of times. This chain links TRBV7-8 with TRBJ2-1, with 12 bases identical to TRBD2. This CDR3 contains 18 residues. V gave up 5 bases and J gave up 5 bases; unmatched junction bases: 13. Per germline, CDR1 SGHVS and CDR2 FQNEAQ. The CDR3 loop reads CASSLRGKLAGGHNEQFF. The DNA of the CDR3 is TGTGCCAGCAGCCTAAGGGGCAAACTAGCGGGGGGACACAATGAGCAGTTCTTC.

The V and J genes are TRBV30 and TRBJ2-3; 7 nucleotides align to TRBD2. CDR1 and CDR2 from the germline V gene are GTSNPN and SVGIG (reference sequence). The CDR3 runs 15 residues. The junction had 5 bases not matched to a gene; V was cut back by 2 bases and J by 0 bases. The CDR3 DNA reads TGTGCCTGGAGTAAGGGCGGGGGTAGCACAGATACGCAGTATTTT. Amino acids: CAWSKGGGSTDTQYF.